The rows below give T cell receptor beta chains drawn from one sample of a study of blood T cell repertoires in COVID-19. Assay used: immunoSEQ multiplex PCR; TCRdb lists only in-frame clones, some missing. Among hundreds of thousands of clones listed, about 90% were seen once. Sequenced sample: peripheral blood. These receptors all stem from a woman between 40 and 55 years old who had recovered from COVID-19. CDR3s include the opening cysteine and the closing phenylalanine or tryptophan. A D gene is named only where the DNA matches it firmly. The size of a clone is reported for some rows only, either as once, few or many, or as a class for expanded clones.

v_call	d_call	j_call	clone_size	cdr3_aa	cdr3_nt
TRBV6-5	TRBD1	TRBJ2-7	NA	CASRGTGGYSYEQYF	TGTGCCAGCAGGGGGACAGGGGGCTACTCCTACGAGCAGTACTTC
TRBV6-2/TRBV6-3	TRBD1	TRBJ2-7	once	CASSYRDSYEQYF	TGTGCCAGCAGTTACCGGGACAGCTACGAGCAGTACTTC
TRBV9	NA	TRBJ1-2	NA	CASSPGTPLAYGYTF	TGTGCCAGCAGCCCCGGGACTCCACTAGCCTATGGCTACACCTTC
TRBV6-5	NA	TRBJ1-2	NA	CASSPGGNYGYTF	TGTGCCAGCAGCCCCGGGGGGAACTATGGCTACACCTTC
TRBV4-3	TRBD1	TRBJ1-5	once	CASSPDRAQPQHF	TGCGCCAGCAGCCCGGACAGGGCTCAGCCCCAGCATTTT
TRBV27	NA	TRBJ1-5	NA	CASGGVGQPQHF	TGTGCCAGCGGGGGGGTGGGTCAGCCCCAGCATTTT
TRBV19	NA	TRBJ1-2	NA	CASSPHPGVSYGYTF	TGTGCCAGTAGTCCCCACCCCGGGGTATCCTATGGCTACACCTTC
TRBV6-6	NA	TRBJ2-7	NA	CASSSWQGPYEQYF	TGTGCCAGCAGTTCCTGGCAGGGCCCCTACGAGCAGTACTTC
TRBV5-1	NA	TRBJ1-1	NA	CASSFAANTEAFF	TGCGCCAGCAGCTTTGCGGCCAACACTGAAGCTTTCTTT
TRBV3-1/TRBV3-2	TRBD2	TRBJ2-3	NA	CASSHSGSTDTQYF	TGTGCCAGCAGCCATAGCGGGAGCACAGATACGCAGTATTTT
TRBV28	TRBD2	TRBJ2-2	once	CASSLAGGRAGELFF	TGTGCCAGCAGCCTAGCGGGGGGCAGGGCCGGGGAGCTGTTTTTT
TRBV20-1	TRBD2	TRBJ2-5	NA	CSASGLAGGPYETQYF	TGCAGTGCTAGTGGGCTAGCGGGGGGGCCTTACGAGACCCAGTACTTC
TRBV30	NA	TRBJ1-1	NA	CAWTGETEAFF	TGTGCCTGGACAGGGGAGACTGAAGCTTTCTTT
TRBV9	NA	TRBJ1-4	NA	CASSFRAGYEKLFF	TGTGCCAGCAGCTTTCGTGCAGGCTATGAAAAACTGTTTTTT
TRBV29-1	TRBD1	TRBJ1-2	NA	CSVGTGTSEYGYTF	TGCAGCGTAGGGACAGGGACCTCAGAATATGGCTACACCTTC
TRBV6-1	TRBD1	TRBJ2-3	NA	CASSGRGSHTSTDTQYF	TGTGCCAGCAGTGGCAGGGGGTCCCACACAAGCACAGATACGCAGTATTTT
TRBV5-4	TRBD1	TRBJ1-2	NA	CASSATGYGYTF	TGTGCCAGCAGCGCGACAGGGTATGGCTACACCTTC
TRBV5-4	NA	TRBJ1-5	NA	CASSPEGGRQPQHF	TGTGCCAGCAGCCCTGAAGGGGGACGGCAGCCCCAGCATTTT
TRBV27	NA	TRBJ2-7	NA	CASSLLSPTEQYF	TGTGCCAGCAGTTTATTGTCCCCGACAGAGCAGTACTTC
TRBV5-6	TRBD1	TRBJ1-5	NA	CASSSGGSGQPQHF	TGTGCCAGCAGTTCAGGGGGCTCGGGCCAGCCCCAGCATTTT
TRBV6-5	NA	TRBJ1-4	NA	CASSPVGGALEKLFF	TGTGCCAGCAGCCCCGTTGGAGGGGCCCTCGAAAAACTGTTTTTT
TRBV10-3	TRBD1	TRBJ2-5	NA	CAISLGTAYQETQYF	TGTGCCATCAGTCTAGGGACAGCCTATCAAGAGACCCAGTACTTC
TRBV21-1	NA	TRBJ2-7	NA	CASSIGDRDSYEQYF	TGTGCCAGCAGCATAGGGGACAGGGACTCCTACGAGCAGTACTTC
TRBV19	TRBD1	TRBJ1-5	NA	CASSIGTGGRNNQPQHF	TGTGCCAGTAGTATTGGGACAGGGGGAAGAAACAATCAGCCCCAGCATTTT
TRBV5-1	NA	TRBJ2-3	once	CASSLVPGSDTQYF	TGCGCCAGCAGCTTGGTACCAGGGTCAGATACGCAGTATTTT
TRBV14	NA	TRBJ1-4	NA	CASSQGVYSEKLFF	TGTGCCAGCAGCCAAGGTGTCTACAGCGAAAAACTGTTTTTT
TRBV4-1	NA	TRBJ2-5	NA	CASSQAYSQETQYF	TGCGCCAGCAGCCAAGCTTACTCTCAAGAGACCCAGTACTTC
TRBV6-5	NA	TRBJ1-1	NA	CASRGGGRRNTEAFF	TGTGCCAGCAGGGGTGGGGGGAGGCGGAACACTGAAGCTTTCTTT
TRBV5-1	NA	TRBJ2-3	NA	CASSYGGGRGSTDTQYF	TGCGCCAGCAGCTATGGTGGCGGACGGGGGAGCACAGATACGCAGTATTTT
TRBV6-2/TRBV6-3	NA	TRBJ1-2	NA	CASSYYRGSGGYTF	TGTGCCAGCAGTTATTATAGGGGGAGCGGCGGCTACACCTTC
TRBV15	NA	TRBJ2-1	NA	CATSRERTGILLNEQFF	TGTGCCACCAGCAGAGAACGGACGGGAATTTTACTCAATGAGCAGTTCTTC